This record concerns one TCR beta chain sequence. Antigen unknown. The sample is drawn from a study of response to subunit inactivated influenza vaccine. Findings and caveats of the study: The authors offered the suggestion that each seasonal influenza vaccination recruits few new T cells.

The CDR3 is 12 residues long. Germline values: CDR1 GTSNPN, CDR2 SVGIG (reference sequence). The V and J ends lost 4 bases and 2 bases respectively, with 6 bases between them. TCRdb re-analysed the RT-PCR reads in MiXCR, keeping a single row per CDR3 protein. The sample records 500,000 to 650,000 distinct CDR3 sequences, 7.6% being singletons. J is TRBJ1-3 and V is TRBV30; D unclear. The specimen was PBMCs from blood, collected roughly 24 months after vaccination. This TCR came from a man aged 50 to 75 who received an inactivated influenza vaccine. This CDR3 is CAWKSAGNTIYF. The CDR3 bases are TGTGCCTGGAAGTCCGCTGGAAACACCATATATTTT.